These 24 T cell receptor beta chains share one sample of origin, sequenced in a study of cytomegalovirus exposure and HLA in healthy donors. PCR amplification relied on 60 Vbeta primers (plus 13 Jbeta primers). Method: immunoSEQ multiplex PCR; TCRdb's copy keeps in-frame clones and lacks some. The repertoire holds hundreds of thousands of clones, with 78% as singletons. The sequencing input was PBMCs. The source of these receptors is a male donor in good health and CMV-seronegative.

V is TRBV15 and J is TRBJ2-3; perhaps TRBD2 as D (6 bases). V lost 10 bases and J lost 0, with 20 bases in between. Per germline, CDR1 LNHNV and CDR2 YYDKDF (reference sequence). CDR3 length: 16 amino acids. The CDR3 nucleotides read TGTGCCAGGGTAGGTGGGAAACGGGAGAGCACAGATACGCAGTATTTT. Its protein product is CARVGGKRESTDTQYF.

This clone was picked up a small number of times. V and J are TRBV21-1 and TRBJ2-7; the DNA was not used to check the table's D call, TRBD2. TRBV21-1 is listed as a pseudogene. This CDR3 spans 16 amino acids. The DNA for the CDR3 is TGTGCCAGCAGCAATTACGGGACTCTGGGGTCCTACGAGCAGTACTTC. Amino acids: CASSNYGTLGSYEQYF.

The rearrangement links TRBV19 to TRBJ2-1; possibly TRBD2 for D (6 bases). This CDR3 is 13 amino acids long. V was pared by 5 bases and J by 3 bases, with 8 bases between. Germline V gene sequence: CDR1 LNHDA, CDR2 SQIVND (reference sequence). DNA of the CDR3: TGTGCCAGTAGTGATAGCGGCTACAATGAGCAGTTCTTC. It specifies CASSDSGYNEQFF.

The chain recombines TRBV5-6 with TRBJ2-7; 8 bases agree with TRBD1. Germline CDR1 and CDR2: SGHDT and YYEEEE. The V gene end was trimmed by 4 bases and the J gene end by 0 bases; junction bases not matched to a gene: 6. The CDR3 covers 15 residues. The CDR3 loop reads CASSPWTGHSYEQYF. The CDR3 coding sequence is TGTGCCAGCAGCCCCTGGACAGGGCACTCCTACGAGCAGTACTTC.

This sequence joins TRBV28 and TRBJ1-1, with 9 bases fitting TRBD1. This CDR3 is built from 16 residues. Germline V CDR1 and CDR2: MDHEN, SYDVKM. The ends lost 7 bases at V and 1 base at J; junction bases unmatched: 10. The CDR3 region is CASTPNRGLGNTEAFF. The CDR3 nucleotides read TGTGCCAGCACCCCCAACAGGGGGCTAGGGAACACTGAAGCTTTCTTT.

This sequence joins TRBV4-2 and TRBJ2-3, with D possibly being TRBD1 (6 bases). V lost 5 bases and J 1 base, leaving 16 bases between the germline ends. Germline values: CDR1 LGHNA, CDR2 YNFKEQ. The CDR3 has 16 amino acids. This CDR3 reads CASSFPGAGGTDTQYF. The CDR3 region has the DNA TGTGCCAGCAGCTTTCCCGGAGCAGGGGGCACAGATACGCAGTATTTT.

This clone turned up a few times. V usage is TRBV19 and J usage is TRBJ1-4; 9 bases are a match to TRBD1. Trimming cost V 5 bases and J 9 bases; bases outside gene matches: 7. This CDR3 region has 14 residues. Per germline, CDR1 LNHDA and CDR2 SQIVND (reference sequence). The CDR3 is CASSDGTGRKKLFF. The CDR3 bases are TGTGCCAGTAGTGATGGGACAGGGAGGAAAAAACTGTTTTTT.

The V call is TRBV9, the J call TRBJ2-1; TRBD2 aligns across 10 bases. CDR1 and CDR2 (germline): SGDLS, YYNGEE. Trimming at V came to 1 base and at J to 7 bases, leaving 5 bases not matched to a gene. This CDR3 has 15 amino acids. This chain's CDR3 is CASSVSSGGSNEQFF. The CDR3 DNA reads as TGTGCCAGCAGCGTATCTAGCGGGGGAAGTAATGAGCAGTTCTTC.

The chain uses TRBV19 and TRBJ2-1; the match to TRBD1 covers 11 bases. The length of the CDR3 is 16 residues. Germline V gene lookup returns CDR1 LNHDA and CDR2 SQIVND (reference sequence). V shed 4 bases, J shed 4 bases, and the junction held 6 bases outside the gene matches. This CDR3 reads CASSRGGTGGYNEQFF. The CDR3 region has the DNA TGTGCCAGTAGTAGGGGAGGGACAGGGGGGTACAATGAGCAGTTCTTC.

CDR3 nucleotides: TGTGCCAGCAGTTTCGAGGGATACGAGCAGTACTTC. Translation gives CASSFEGYEQYF. V and J are TRBV27 and TRBJ2-7; D possibly corresponds to TRBD2 (5 bases). In germline, CDR1 is MNHEY, CDR2 SMNVEV (reference sequence). The length of the CDR3 is 12 residues. V was pared by 3 bases and J by 4 bases, with 7 bases between.

This chain uses TRBV14 with TRBJ2-2, with 10 nucleotides matching TRBD1. CDR1 SGHDN and CDR2 FVKESK come from the germline V gene. V shed 5 bases, J shed 0 bases, and the junction held 15 bases outside the gene matches. This CDR3 is 20 amino acids long. The chain's CDR3 is CASSSDRGAREETNTGELFF. CDR3 DNA sequence: TGTGCCAGCAGCTCGGACAGGGGGGCACGAGAAGAGACGAACACCGGGGAGCTGTTTTTT. Using reference TRBV14 and TRBJ2-2 for the parts outside the CDR3, the full variable domain is EAGVTQFPSHSVIEKGQTVTLRCDPISGHDNLYWYRRVMGKEIKFLLHFVKESKQDESGMPNNRFLAERTGGTYSTLKVQPAELEDSGVYFCASSSDRGAREETNTGELFFGEGSRLTVL.

The chain combines TRBV28 with TRBJ1-4; tentatively, D is TRBD1 (6 bases). This CDR3 is built from 16 residues. Germline CDR1 is MDHEN and CDR2 is SYDVKM. Trimming cost V 6 bases and J 8 bases, with 22 bases left between them. CDR3 in amino acids: CASRGASAGVNEKLFF. The CDR3 DNA follows: TGTGCCAGCAGGGGGGCTTCGGCAGGGGTTAACGAAAAACTGTTTTTT.

The DNA for the CDR3 is TGCAGCGTTCCGGGACATCACCAAGAGACCCAGTACTTC. Protein: CSVPGHHQETQYF. The V call is TRBV29-1, the J call TRBJ2-5; maybe TRBD1 (6 bases). Germline values: CDR1 SQVTM, CDR2 ANQGSEA. CDR3 length: 13 amino acids. V was shortened by 5 bases and J by 0 bases, with 10 bases between the two germline ends.

J is TRBJ2-5 and V is TRBV2, with a possible D match to TRBD1 (6 bases). CDR1 is SNHLY, CDR2 FYNNEI, per germline. The CDR3 loop spans 14 amino acids. Trimming stripped 3 bases from V and 1 base from J, with 9 bases between. The CDR3 nucleotides read TGTGCCAGCAGTGAGTGGACAGCCCAAGAGACCCAGTACTTC. It encodes CASSEWTAQETQYF.

The V call is TRBV19, the J call TRBJ2-7; D unclear. Germline V gene lookup returns CDR1 LNHDA and CDR2 SQIVND (reference sequence). The CDR3 extends over 12 amino acids. The V end was cut by 4 bases, the J end by 8 bases, with 12 bases between. CDR3 in DNA: TGTGCCAGTAGTACCCCCTATAGCCAGCAGTACTTC. Translation gives CASSTPYSQQYF.

V usage is TRBV30 and J usage is TRBJ1-4; no clear D gene. Trimming shortened V by 1 base and J by 8 bases, and 14 bases separated the two germline ends. CDR1 GTSNPN and CDR2 SVGIG come from the germline V gene (reference sequence). CDR3 length: 14 amino acids. CDR3 sequence: CAWSAGSVGEKLFF. The DNA for the CDR3 is TGTGCCTGGAGTGCGGGGAGTGTAGGCGAAAAACTGTTTTTT.

The CDR3 region has the DNA TGTGCCAGCAGCGTCCGGGGCGGGACCCTCACCGGGGAGCTGTTTTTT. Its protein is CASSVRGGTLTGELFF. This rearrangement joins TRBV7-9 to TRBJ2-2; possible D gene TRBD2, 6 bases. In germline, CDR1 is SEHNR, CDR2 FQNEAQ (reference sequence). There are 16 residues in the CDR3. Trimming removed 5 bases from V and 4 bases from J, with 17 bases in between.

In DNA, the CDR3 is TGTGCCAGCATATATCCCGGGACAGGGGGCTACACCTTC. Translation gives CASIYPGTGGYTF. The genes are TRBV7-2 and TRBJ1-2; 9 nucleotides line up with TRBD1. This CDR3 is built from 13 residues. The J segment lost 8 bases and the V segment lost 7 bases, leaving 8 bases of the junction unmatched. CDR1 is SGHTA and CDR2 is FQGNSA in the germline V gene.

This clone showed up just a few times. The V call is TRBV6-5, the J call TRBJ1-1; D gene uncertain. The germline V and J ends were trimmed by 6 bases and 0 bases, with 8 bases remaining between them. CDR1 and CDR2 from the germline V gene are MNHEY and SVGAGI. The CDR3 extends over 13 amino acids. CDR3 sequence: CASSMAVNTEAFF. Here the CDR3 DNA reads TGTGCCAGCAGCATGGCCGTGAACACTGAAGCTTTCTTT.

The chain is built from TRBV6-4 and TRBJ1-2; 7 nucleotides align to TRBD1. Trimming cost V 5 bases and J 8 bases; bases outside gene matches: 20. Germline values: CDR1 MRHNA, CDR2 SNTAGT. The CDR3 consists of 17 residues. In DNA form, the CDR3 reads TGTGCCAGCAGTCTCACCGGACAGGCAGCGGGTACTAGGGGCTACACCTTC. It codes for CASSLTGQAAGTRGYTF.

The CDR3 DNA is TGTGCCACCCGACGGCAGGGGGACAGTGAAGCTTTCTTT. Encoded protein: CATRRQGDSEAFF. This chain uses TRBV6-1 with TRBJ1-1; 7 bases align to TRBD1. This CDR3 is 13 amino acids long. V was clipped by 10 bases and J by 7 bases; unmatched bases: 12. CDR1 and CDR2 (germline): MNHNS, SASEGT.

This chain joins TRBV14 and TRBJ1-2; 7 bases are shared with TRBD1. Germline CDR1 SGHDN, CDR2 FVKESK. The V and J ends lost 0 bases and 4 bases, in that order; junction bases with no gene match: 5. The CDR3 sequence is 15 residues long. For the CDR3, the DNA is TGTGCCAGCAGCCAAGATCACAGGGGTGGCTATGGCTACACCTTC. This codes for CASSQDHRGGYGYTF.

This chain connects TRBV5-4 to TRBJ2-7; the D gene is possibly TRBD2 (6 bases). V was cut by 3 bases and J by 7 bases, with 20 bases left in between. The CDR3 runs 15 residues. The V gene's germline CDR1 is SGHNT and CDR2 YYREEE (reference sequence). CDR3 in DNA: TGTGCCAGCAGCTCCCTGACTAGTCCAGCAGCGGAGCAGTACTTC. Protein: CASSSLTSPAAEQYF. The full variable domain, in which reference TRBV5-4 and TRBJ2-7 provide the parts outside the CDR3, is ETGVTQSPTHLIKTRGQQVTLRCSSQSGHNTVSWYQQALGQGPQFIFQYYREEENGRGNFPPRFSGLQFPNYSSELNVNALELDDSALYLCASSSLTSPAAEQYFGPGTRLTVT.

This chain joins TRBV2 and TRBJ2-2; D is possibly TRBD2 (5 bases). Deletions cut 3 bases from V and 1 base from J, with 9 bases between. Germline-derived CDR1 and CDR2 are SNHLY and FYNNEI. The CDR3 runs 15 residues. CDR3 region: CASSEFRENTGELFF. The CDR3 bases are TGTGCCAGCAGTGAGTTCCGGGAGAACACCGGGGAGCTGTTTTTT.